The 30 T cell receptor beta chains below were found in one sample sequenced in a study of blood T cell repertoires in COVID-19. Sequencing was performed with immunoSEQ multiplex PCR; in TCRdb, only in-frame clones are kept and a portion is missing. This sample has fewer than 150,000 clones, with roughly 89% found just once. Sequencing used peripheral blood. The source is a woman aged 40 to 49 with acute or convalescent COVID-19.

In nucleotides, the CDR3 is TGTGCCAGCAGCCTGCAGGATTCCTATGGCTACACCTTC. This encodes CASSLQDSYGYTF. V gene TRBV7-9 combines with J gene TRBJ1-2; the D is unclear. CDR1 is SEHNR and CDR2 is FQNEAQ in the germline V gene (reference sequence). The CDR3 runs 13 residues. The germline V and J ends were trimmed by 5 bases and 4 bases, with 11 bases remaining between them.

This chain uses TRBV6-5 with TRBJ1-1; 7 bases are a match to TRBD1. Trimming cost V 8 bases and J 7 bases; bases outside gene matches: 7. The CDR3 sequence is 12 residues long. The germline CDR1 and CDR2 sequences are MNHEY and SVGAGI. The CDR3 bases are TGTGCCAGCCGTAGGACAGGAGATGAAGCTTTCTTT. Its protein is CASRRTGDEAFF.

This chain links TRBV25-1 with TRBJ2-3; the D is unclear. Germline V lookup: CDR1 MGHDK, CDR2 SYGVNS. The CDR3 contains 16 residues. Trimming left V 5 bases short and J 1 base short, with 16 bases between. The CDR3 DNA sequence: TGTGCCAGCAGTCCAGACAAGGTATCTGGCACAGATACGCAGTATTTT. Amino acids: CASSPDKVSGTDTQYF.

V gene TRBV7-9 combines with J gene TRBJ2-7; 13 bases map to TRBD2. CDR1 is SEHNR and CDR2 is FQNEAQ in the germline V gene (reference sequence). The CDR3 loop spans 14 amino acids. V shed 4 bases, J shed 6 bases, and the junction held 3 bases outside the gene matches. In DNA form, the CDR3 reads TGTGCCAGCAGCTGGGGACTAGCGGGACTCGAGCAGTACTTC. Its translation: CASSWGLAGLEQYF.

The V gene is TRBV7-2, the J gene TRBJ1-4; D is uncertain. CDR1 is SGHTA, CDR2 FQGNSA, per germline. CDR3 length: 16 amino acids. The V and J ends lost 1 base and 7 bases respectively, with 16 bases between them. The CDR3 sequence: CASSLVPGMAGEKLFF. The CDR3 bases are TGTGCCAGCAGCTTAGTGCCCGGCATGGCGGGTGAAAAACTGTTTTTT.

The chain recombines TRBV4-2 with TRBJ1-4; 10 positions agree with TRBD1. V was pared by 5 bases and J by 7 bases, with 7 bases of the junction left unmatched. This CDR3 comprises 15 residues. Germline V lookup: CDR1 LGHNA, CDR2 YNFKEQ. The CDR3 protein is CASSVDRGRSEKLFF. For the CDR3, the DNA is TGTGCCAGCAGCGTCGACAGGGGGCGATCTGAAAAACTGTTTTTT.

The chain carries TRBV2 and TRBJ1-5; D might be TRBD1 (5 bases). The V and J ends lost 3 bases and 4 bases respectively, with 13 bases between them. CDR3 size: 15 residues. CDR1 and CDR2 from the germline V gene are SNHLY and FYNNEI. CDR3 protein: CASSDDIRGNQPQHF. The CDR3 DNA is TGTGCCAGCAGTGATGATATTAGGGGAAATCAGCCCCAGCATTTT.

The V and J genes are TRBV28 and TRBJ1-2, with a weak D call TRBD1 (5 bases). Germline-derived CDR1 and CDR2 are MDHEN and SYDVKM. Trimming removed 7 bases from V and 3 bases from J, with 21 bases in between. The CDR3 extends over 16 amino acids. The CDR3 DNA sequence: TGTGCCAGCACTTCCGGAGCAGGGAACGTCCACTATGGCTACACCTTC. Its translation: CASTSGAGNVHYGYTF.

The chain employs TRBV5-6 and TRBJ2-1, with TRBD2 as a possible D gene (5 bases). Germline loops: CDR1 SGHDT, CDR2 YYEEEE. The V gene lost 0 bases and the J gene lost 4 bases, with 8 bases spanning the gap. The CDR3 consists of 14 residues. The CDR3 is CASSLGSGYNEQFF. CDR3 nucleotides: TGTGCCAGCAGCTTGGGGAGCGGATACAATGAGCAGTTCTTC.

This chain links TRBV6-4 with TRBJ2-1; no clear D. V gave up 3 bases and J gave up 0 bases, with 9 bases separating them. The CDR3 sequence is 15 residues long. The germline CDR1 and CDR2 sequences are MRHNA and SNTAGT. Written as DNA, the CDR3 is TGTGCCAGCAGTGAAGCCTACGGCTCCTACAATGAGCAGTTCTTC. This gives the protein CASSEAYGSYNEQFF.

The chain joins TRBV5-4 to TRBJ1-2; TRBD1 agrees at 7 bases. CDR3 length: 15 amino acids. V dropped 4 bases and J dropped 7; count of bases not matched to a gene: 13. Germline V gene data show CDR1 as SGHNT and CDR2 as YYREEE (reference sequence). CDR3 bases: TGTGCCAGCAGCCCGGGCGGGACAGAACTTAGTGGCTACACCTTC. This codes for CASSPGGTELSGYTF.

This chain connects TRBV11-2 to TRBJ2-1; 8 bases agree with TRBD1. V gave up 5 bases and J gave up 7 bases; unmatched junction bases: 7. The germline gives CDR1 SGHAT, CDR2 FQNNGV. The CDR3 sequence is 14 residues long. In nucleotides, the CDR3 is TGTGCCAGCAGCCCAGGACAGGGCCGAAATGAGCAGTTCTTC. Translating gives CASSPGQGRNEQFF.

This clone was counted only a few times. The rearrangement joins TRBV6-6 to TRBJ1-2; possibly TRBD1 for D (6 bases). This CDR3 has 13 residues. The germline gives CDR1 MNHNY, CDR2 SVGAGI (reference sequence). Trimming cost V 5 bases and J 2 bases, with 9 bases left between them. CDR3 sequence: CASSRQENYGYTF. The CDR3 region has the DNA TGTGCCAGCAGTAGACAGGAAAACTATGGCTACACCTTC.

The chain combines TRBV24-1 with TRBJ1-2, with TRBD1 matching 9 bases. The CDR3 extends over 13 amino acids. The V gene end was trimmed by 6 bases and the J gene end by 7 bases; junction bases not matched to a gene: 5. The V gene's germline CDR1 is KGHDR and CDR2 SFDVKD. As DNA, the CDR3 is TGTGCCACCAGTCTGGGACAGGGCGCTGGCTACACCTTC. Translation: CATSLGQGAGYTF.

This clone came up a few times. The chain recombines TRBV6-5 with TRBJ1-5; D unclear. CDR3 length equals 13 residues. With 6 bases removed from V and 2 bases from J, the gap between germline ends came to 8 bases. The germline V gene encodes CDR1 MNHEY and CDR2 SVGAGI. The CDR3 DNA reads TGTGCCAGCAGGGTCCCAGGCAATCAGCCCCAGCATTTT. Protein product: CASRVPGNQPQHF.

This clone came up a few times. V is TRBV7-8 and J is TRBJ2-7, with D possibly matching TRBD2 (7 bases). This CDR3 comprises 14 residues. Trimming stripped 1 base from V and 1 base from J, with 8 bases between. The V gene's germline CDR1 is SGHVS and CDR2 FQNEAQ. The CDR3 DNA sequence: TGTGCCAGCAGCTTAGAGGGGGGGTCCTACGAGCAGTACTTC. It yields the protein CASSLEGGSYEQYF.

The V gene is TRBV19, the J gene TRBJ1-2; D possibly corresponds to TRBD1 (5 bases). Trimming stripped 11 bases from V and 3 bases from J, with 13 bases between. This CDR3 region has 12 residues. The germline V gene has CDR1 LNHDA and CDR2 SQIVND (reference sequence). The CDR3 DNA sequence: TGTGCCGGCAGGGAGGAAGACTATGGCTACACCTTC. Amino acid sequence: CAGREEDYGYTF.

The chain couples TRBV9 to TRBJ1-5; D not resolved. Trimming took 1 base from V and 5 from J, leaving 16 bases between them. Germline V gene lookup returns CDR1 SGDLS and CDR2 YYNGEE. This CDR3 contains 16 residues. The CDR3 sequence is CASSVMCTPSDQPQHF. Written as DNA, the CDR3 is TGTGCCAGCAGCGTAATGTGCACTCCTTCTGATCAGCCCCAGCATTTT.

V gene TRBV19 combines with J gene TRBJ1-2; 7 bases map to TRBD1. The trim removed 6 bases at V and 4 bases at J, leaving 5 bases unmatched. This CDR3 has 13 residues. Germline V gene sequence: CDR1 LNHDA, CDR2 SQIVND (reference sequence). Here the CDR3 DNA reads TGTGCCAGTAGGCAAGACAGGGCCTATGGCTACACCTTC. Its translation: CASRQDRAYGYTF. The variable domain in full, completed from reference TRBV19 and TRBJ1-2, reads DGGITQSPKYLFRKEGQNVTLSCEQNLNHDAMYWYRQDPGQGLRLIYYSQIVNDFQKGDIAEGYSVSREKKESFPLTVTSAQKNPTAFYLCASRQDRAYGYTFGSGTRLTVV.

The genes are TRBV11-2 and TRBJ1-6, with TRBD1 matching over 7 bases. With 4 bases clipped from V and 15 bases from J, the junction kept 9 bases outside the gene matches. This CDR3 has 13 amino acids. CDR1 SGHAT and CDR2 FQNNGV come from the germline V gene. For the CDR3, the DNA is TGTGCCAGCAGCTCCCAGACAGGGCCTCGCCTCCACTTT. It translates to CASSSQTGPRLHF.

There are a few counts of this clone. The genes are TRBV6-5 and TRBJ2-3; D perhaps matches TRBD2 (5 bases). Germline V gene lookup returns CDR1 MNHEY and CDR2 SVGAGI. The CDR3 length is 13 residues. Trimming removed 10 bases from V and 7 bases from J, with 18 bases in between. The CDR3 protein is CATGSGAENTQYF. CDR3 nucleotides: TGTGCCACAGGCAGCGGTGCCGAAAATACGCAGTATTTT.

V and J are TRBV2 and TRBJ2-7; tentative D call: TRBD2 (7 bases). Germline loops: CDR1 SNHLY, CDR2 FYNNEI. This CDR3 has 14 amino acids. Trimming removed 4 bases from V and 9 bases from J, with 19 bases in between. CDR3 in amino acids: CASSVGGPSAVQYF. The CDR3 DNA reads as TGTGCCAGCAGTGTCGGGGGGCCGTCTGCGGTGCAGTACTTC.

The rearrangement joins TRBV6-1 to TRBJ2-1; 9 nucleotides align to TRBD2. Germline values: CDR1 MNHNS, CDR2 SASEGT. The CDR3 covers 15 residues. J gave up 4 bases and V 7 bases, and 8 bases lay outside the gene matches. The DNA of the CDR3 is TGTGCCAGCACGGGGCGGGAGGGTTCTTACAATGAGCAGTTCTTC. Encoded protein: CASTGREGSYNEQFF.

DNA of the CDR3: TGTGCCAGCAGTTTATACCCCGCGGGCTACGAGCAGTACTTC. Its protein is CASSLYPAGYEQYF. The chain has TRBV27 and TRBJ2-7, with a possible D match to TRBD2 (5 bases). Germline V gene sequence: CDR1 MNHEY, CDR2 SMNVEV (reference sequence). Trimming stripped 1 base from V and 3 bases from J, with 10 bases between. This CDR3 comprises 14 residues.

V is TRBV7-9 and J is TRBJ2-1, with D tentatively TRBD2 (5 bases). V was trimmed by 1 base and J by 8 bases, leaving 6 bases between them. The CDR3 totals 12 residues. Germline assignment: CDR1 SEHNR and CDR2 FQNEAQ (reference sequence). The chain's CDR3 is CASSLERYEQFF. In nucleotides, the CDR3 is TGTGCCAGCAGCTTAGAGCGGTATGAGCAGTTCTTC.

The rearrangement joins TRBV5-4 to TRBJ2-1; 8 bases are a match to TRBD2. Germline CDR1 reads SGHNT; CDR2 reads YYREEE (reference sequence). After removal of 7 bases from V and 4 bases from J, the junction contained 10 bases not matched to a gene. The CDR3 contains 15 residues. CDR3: CASSSPGGAYNEQFF. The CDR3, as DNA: TGTGCCAGCTCTTCCCCCGGGGGGGCTTACAATGAGCAGTTCTTC.

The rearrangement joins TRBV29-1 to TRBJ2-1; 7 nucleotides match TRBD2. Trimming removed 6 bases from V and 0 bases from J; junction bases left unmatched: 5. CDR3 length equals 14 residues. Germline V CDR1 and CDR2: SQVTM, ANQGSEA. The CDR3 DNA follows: TGCAGCGTGGCCAGGACTAGCTCCTACAATGAGCAGTTCTTC. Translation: CSVARTSSYNEQFF.

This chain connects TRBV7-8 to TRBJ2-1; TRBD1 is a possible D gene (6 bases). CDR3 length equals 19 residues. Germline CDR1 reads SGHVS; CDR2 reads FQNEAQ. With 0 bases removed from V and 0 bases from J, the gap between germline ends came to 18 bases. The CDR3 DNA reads TGTGCCAGCAGCTTAGCTTCCGTCGGAGACAGGAGCTCCTACAATGAGCAGTTCTTC. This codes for CASSLASVGDRSSYNEQFF.

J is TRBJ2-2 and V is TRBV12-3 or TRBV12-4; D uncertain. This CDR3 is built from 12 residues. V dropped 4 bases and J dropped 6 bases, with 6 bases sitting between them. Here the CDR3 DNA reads TGTGCCAGCAGTTCCTACCCCGGGGAGCTGTTTTTT. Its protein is CASSSYPGELFF.

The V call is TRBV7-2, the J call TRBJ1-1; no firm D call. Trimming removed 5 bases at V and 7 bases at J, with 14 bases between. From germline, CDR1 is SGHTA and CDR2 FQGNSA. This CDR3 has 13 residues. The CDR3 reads CASSPITGGEAFF. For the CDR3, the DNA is TGTGCCAGCAGCCCTATTACGGGAGGTGAAGCTTTCTTT.